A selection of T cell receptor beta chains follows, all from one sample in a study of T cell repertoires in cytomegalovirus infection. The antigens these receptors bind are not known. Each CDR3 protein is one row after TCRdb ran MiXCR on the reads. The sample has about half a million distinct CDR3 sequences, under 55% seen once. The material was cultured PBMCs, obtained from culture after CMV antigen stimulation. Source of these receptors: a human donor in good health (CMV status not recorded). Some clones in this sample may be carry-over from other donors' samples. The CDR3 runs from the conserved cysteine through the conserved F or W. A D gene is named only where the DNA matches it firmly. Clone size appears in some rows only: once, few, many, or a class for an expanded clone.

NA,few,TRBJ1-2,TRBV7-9,TGTGCCAGCAGCACCCCGAGGGCCTATGGCTACACCTTC,CASSTPRAYGYTF
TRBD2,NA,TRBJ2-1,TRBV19,TGTGCCAGTAGTAATTGGACTAGCGGGGTTTACAATGAGCAGTTCTTC,CASSNWTSGVYNEQFF
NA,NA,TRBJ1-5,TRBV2,TGTGCCAGCAGTGAGGACAGCCGGGGGAGCAATCAGCCCCAGCATTTT,CASSEDSRGSNQPQHF
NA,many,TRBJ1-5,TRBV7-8,TGTGCCAGCAGCGCCTACAATCAGCCCCAGCATTTT,CASSAYNQPQHF
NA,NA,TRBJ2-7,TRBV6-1,TGTGCCAGCAGTGAATACCAGCGGGCCACCACCTACGAGCAGTACTTC,CASSEYQRATTYEQYF
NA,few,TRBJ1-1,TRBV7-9,TGTGCCAGCAGCTTAGGGTGGGTTTTGGGGCAGCCCCGGCCGGGCGACACTGAAGCTTTCTTT,CASSLGWVLGQPRPGDTEAFF
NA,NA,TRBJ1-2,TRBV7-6,TGTGCCAGCAGCTTATTTTTTGGGGGTGGCTATGGCTACACCTTC,CASSLFFGGGYGYTF
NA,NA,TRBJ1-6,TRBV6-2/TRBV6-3,TGTGCCAGCGCTGGGGGGCGGCCACCCCTCCACTTT,CASAGGRPPLHF
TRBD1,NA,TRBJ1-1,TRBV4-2,TGTGCCAGCAGCCAAGACGGGACAGGGAACACTGAAGCTTTCTTT,CASSQDGTGNTEAFF
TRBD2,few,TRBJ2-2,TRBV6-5,TGTGCCAGCAGTTACTCCGGACTAGCGGACACCGGGGAGCTGTTTTTT,CASSYSGLADTGELFF
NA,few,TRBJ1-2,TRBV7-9,TGTGCCAGCAGAGGTTCGGGGGATGGCTACACCTTC,CASRGSGDGYTF
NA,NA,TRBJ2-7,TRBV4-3,TGCGCCAGCAGCCAAGGAGGGACGGTCTACGAGCAGTACTTC,CASSQGGTVYEQYF
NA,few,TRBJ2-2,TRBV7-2,TGTGCCAGCAGCTTAGGACTGCCCGGGGAGCTGTTTTTT,CASSLGLPGELFF
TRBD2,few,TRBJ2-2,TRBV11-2,TGTGCCAGCAGAGGACTAGCGGGAGCTGCCGGGGAGCTGTTTTTT,CASRGLAGAAGELFF
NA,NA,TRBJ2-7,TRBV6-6,TGTGCCAGCACCGCAAAGGAGTACGTCTTCTACGGGCAGTACTTC,CASTAKEYVFYGQYF